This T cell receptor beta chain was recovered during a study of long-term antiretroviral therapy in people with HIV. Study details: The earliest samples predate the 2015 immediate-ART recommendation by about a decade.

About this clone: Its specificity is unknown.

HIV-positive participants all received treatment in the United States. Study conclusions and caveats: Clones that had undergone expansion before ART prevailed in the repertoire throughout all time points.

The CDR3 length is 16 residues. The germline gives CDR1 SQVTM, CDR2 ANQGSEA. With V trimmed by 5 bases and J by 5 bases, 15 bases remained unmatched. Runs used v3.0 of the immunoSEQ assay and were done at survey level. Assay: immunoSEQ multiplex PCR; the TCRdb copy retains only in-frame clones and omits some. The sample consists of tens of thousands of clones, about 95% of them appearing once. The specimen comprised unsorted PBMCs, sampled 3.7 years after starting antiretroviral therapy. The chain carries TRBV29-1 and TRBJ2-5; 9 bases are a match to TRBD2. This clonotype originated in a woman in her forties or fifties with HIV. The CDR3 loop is CSVTLAGRTPRETQYF. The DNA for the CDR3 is TGCAGCGTTACGCTAGCGGGGAGGACCCCTAGGGAGACCCAGTACTTC.